This T cell receptor (beta chain) stems from a study of T cells in Graves' hyperthyroidism and ophthalmopathy. The CDR3 has 14 amino acids. The V and J ends lost 4 bases and 5 bases, in that order; junction bases with no gene match: 8. CDR1 and CDR2 from the germline V gene are DFQATT and SNEGSKA (reference sequence). This clonotype was seen repeatedly, ten times or more. RNA transcripts provided the source from which TCR beta CDR3 regions were amplified. First-round RT-PCR with HTBI primers amplified the TCR CDR3 region. TCRdb re-derived calls from the multiplex PCR reads in MiXCR, one entry per CDR3 protein. The table lists about 690,000 distinct CDR3 sequences, roughly 17% of them singletons, with roughly a sixth in the top ten. Patients having uncontrolled infection, another autoimmune disease, pregnancy or lactation were not included.

V usage is TRBV20-1 and J usage is TRBJ1-1; the match to TRBD1 covers 9 bases. Sample: blood. This receptor was identified in a man aged 50-60 years with Graves' hyperthyroidism. CDR3 residues: CSATQTGGWTEAFF. The CDR3 DNA reads TGCAGTGCTACTCAGACAGGGGGATGGACTGAAGCTTTCTTT.